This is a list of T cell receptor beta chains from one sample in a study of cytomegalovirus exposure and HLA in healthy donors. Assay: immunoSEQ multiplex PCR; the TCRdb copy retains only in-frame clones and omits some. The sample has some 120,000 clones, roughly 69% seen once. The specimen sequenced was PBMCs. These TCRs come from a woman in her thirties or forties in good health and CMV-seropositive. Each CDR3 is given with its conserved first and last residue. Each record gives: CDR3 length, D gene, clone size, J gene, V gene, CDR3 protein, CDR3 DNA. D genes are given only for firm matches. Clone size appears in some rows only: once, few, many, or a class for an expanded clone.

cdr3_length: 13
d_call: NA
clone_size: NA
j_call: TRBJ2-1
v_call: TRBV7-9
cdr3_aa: CASSLGGRDEQFF
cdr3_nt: TGTGCCAGCAGCTTAGGAGGGCGCGATGAGCAGTTCTTC

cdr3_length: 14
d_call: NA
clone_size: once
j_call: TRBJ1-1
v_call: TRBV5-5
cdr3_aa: CASSLHTENTEAFF
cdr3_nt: TGTGCCAGCAGCTTGCACACAGAGAACACTGAAGCTTTCTTT

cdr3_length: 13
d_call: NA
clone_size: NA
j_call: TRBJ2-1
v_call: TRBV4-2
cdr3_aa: CASSQDLSNEQFF
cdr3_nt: TGTGCCAGCAGCCAAGATCTGTCCAATGAGCAGTTCTTC

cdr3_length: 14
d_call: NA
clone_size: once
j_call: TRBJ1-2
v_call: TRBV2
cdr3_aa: CASISEEGVNGYTF
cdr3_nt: TGTGCCAGCATTTCCGAGGAGGGAGTTAATGGCTACACCTTC

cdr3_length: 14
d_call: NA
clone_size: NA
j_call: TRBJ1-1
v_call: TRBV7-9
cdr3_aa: CASSLPGLETEAFF
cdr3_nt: TGTGCCAGCAGCTTACCAGGGTTGGAGACTGAAGCTTTCTTT

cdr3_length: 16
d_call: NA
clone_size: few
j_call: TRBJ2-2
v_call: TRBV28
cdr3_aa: CASSLLQRGGTGELFF
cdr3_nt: TGTGCCAGCAGTTTATTACAAAGGGGGGGCACCGGGGAGCTGTTTTTT

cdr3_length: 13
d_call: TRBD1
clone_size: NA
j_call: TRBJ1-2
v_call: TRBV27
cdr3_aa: CASSPQGVYGYTF
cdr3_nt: TGTGCCAGCAGTCCACAGGGGGTCTATGGCTACACCTTC

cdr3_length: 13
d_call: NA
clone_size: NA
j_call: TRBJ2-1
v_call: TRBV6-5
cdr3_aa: CASRAGSQGEQFF
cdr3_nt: TGTGCCAGCAGGGCAGGGTCCCAGGGTGAGCAGTTCTTC

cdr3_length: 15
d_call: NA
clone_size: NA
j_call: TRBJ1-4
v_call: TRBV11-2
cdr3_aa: CASSLVRSEEGGLFF
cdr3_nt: TGTGCCAGCAGCTTAGTGCGGAGTGAGGAGGGAGGGCTGTTTTTT

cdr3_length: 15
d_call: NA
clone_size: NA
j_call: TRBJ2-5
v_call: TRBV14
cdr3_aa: CASSQGLGRQETQYF
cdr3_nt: TGTGCCAGCAGCCAAGGATTGGGCAGGCAAGAGACCCAGTACTTC

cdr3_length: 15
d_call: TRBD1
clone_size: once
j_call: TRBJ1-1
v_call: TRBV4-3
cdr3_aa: CASSPYRDRGTEAFF
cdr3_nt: TGCGCCAGCAGCCCCTATCGGGACAGGGGCACTGAAGCTTTCTTT

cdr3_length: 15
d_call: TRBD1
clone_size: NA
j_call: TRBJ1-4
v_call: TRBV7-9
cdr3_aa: CASSSGTGIFEKLFF
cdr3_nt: TGTGCCAGCAGTTCCGGGACAGGCATCTTTGAAAAACTGTTTTTT

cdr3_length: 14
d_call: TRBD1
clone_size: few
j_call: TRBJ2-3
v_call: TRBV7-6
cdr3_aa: CASSRQGHTDTQYF
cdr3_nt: TGTGCCAGCAGCCGACAGGGGCACACAGATACGCAGTATTTT

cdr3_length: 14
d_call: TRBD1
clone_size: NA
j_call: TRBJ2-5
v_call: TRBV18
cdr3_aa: CASSQDRAQETQYF
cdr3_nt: TGTGCCAGCTCACAGGACAGGGCCCAAGAGACCCAGTACTTC

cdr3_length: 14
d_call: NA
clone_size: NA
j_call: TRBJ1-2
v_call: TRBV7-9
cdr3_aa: CASSLVGGNYGYTF
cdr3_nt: TGTGCCAGCAGCTTAGTAGGGGGAAACTATGGCTACACCTTC

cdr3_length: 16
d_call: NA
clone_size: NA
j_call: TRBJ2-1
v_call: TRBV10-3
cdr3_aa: CAISESGRSTYNEQFF
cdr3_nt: TGTGCCATCAGTGAGTCGGGGCGAAGTACCTACAATGAGCAGTTCTTC

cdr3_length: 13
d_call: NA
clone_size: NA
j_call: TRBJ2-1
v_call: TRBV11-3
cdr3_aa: CASSLYTGSEQFF
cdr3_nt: TGTGCCAGCAGCTTGTACACAGGGAGTGAGCAGTTCTTC

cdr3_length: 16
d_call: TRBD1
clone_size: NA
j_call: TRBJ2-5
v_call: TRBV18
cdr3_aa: CASSPSGGQGKETQYF
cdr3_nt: TGTGCCAGCTCACCATCTGGAGGACAGGGGAAGGAGACCCAGTACTTC

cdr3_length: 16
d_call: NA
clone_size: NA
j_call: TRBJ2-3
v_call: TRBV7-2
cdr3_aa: CASSLGSGVSTDTQYF
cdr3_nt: TGTGCCAGCAGCTTAGGTTCCGGGGTCAGCACAGATACGCAGTATTTT

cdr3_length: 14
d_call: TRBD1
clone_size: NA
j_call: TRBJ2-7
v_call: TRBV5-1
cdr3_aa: CASSLVQGAYEQHF
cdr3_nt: TGCGCCAGCAGCTTGGTACAGGGGGCCTACGAGCAGCACTTC

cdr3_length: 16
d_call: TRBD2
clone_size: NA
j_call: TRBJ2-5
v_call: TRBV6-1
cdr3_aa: CASSEAGGVFPWTQYF
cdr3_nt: TGTGCCAGCAGTGAAGCGGGGGGGGTATTCCCGTGGACCCAGTACTTC

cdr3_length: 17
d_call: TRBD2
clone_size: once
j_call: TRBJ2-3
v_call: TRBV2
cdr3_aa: CASGGPRLAGALDTQYF
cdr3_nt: TGTGCCAGCGGAGGTCCACGACTAGCGGGAGCTTTGGATACGCAGTATTTT

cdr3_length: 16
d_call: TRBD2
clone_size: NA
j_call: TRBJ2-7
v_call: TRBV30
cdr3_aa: CAWSLTWGLAVYEQYF
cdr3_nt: TGTGCCTGGAGTTTGACATGGGGACTAGCGGTCTACGAGCAGTACTTC

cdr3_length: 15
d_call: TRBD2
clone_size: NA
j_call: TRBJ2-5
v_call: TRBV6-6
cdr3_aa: CASSSGTSGRKTQYF
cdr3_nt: TGTGCCAGCAGCTCCGGGACTAGCGGGCGAAAGACCCAGTACTTC

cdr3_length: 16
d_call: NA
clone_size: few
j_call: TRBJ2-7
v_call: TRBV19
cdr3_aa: CASSNPHRNSVYEQYF
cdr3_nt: TGTGCCAGTAGTAACCCACACAGGAACTCTGTCTACGAGCAGTACTTC

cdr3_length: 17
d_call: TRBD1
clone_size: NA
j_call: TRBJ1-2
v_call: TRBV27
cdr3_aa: CASSLDGIGTVGGGYTF
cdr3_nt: TGTGCCAGCAGTTTAGATGGGATTGGGACAGTAGGAGGTGGCTACACCTTC

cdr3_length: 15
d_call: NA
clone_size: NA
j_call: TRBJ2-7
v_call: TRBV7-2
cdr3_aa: CASSLARDIGNEQYF
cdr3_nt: TGTGCCAGCAGCTTAGCGCGAGATATCGGGAACGAGCAGTACTTC

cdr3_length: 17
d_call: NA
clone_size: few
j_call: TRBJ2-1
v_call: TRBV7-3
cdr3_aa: CASSLMGSPSSYNEQFF
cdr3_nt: TGTGCCAGCAGCTTAATGGGTAGCCCTAGCTCCTACAATGAGCAGTTCTTC

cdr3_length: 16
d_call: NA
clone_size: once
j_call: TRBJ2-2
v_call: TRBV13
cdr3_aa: CASSWRRAGGTGELFF
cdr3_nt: TGTGCCAGCAGCTGGCGACGGGCGGGTGGCACCGGGGAGCTGTTTTTT

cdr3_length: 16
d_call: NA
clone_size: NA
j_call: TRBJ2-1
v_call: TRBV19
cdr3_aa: CASSIFGAGSNNEQFF
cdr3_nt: TGTGCCAGTAGTATATTCGGGGCGGGATCGAACAATGAGCAGTTCTTC

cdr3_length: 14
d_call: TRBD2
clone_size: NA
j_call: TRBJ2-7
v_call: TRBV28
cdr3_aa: CASSETGTSYEQYF
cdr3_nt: TGTGCCAGCAGTGAAACCGGGACTAGCTACGAGCAGTACTTC

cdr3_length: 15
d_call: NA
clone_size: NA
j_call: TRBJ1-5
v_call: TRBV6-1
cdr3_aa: CASSEDSGPNQPQHF
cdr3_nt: TGTGCCAGCAGTGAGGATTCAGGGCCCAATCAGCCCCAGCATTTT

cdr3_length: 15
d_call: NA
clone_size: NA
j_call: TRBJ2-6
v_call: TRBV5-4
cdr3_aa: CASSFTGSGANVLTF
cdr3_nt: TGTGCCAGCAGCTTTACGGGGTCCGGGGCCAACGTCCTGACTTTC

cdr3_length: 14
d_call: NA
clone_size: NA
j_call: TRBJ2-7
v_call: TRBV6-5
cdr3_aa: CASSSGTRTYEQYF
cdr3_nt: TGTGCCAGCAGCTCCGGGACACGGACGTACGAGCAGTACTTC

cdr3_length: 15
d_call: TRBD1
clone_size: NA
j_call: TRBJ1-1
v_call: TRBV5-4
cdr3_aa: CASSPYFTGDTEAFF
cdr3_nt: TGTGCCAGCAGTCCTTACTTTACAGGGGACACTGAAGCTTTCTTT

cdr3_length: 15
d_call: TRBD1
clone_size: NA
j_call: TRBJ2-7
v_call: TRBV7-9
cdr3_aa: CASRSYGQGNNEQYF
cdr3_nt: TGTGCCAGCAGGTCATACGGACAGGGTAACAACGAGCAGTACTTC

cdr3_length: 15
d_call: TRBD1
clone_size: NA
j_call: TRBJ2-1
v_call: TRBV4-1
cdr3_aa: CASSNRDRGYNEQFF
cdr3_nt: TGCGCCAGCAGCAACCGGGACAGGGGATACAATGAGCAGTTCTTC

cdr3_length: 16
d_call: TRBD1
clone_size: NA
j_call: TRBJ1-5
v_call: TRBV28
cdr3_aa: CASRSYRGKGNQPQHF
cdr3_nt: TGTGCCAGCAGGAGTTACAGGGGCAAAGGCAATCAGCCCCAGCATTTT

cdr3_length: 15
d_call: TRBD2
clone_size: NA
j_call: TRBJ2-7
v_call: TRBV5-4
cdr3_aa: CASSLAGTSGYEQYF
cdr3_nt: TGTGCCAGCAGCTTGGCCGGGACTAGCGGCTACGAGCAGTACTTC

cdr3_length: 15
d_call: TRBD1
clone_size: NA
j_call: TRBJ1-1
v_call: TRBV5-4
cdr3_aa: CASSSLGTGNTEAFF
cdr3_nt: TGTGCCAGCAGCTCGCTCGGGACAGGGAACACTGAAGCTTTCTTT

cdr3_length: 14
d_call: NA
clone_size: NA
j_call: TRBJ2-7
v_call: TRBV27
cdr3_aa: CASSPTLGGDEQYF
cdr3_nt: TGTGCCAGCAGTCCCACATTAGGGGGTGACGAGCAGTACTTC

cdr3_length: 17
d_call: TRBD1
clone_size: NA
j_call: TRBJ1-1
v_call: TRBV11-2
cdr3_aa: CASSSRWGTGGKTEAFF
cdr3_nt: TGTGCCAGCAGCTCAAGATGGGGGACAGGGGGAAAAACTGAAGCTTTCTTT

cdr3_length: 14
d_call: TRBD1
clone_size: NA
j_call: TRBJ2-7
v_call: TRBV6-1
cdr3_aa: CASSNAGTVYEQYF
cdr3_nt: TGTGCCAGCAGCAACGCCGGGACAGTCTACGAGCAGTACTTC

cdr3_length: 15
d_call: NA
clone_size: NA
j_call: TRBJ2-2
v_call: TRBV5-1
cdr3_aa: CASGALLEGPGELFF
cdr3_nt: TGCGCCAGCGGAGCTCTGCTGGAGGGCCCCGGGGAGCTGTTTTTT

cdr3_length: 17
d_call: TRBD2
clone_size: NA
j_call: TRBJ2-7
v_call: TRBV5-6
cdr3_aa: CASSLLAGGLNSYEQYF
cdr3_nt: TGTGCCAGCAGCCTACTAGCGGGAGGGCTCAATTCCTACGAGCAGTACTTC

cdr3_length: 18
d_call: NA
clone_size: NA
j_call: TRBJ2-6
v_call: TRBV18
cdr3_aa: CASSPIAQSSSGANVLTF
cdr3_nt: TGTGCCAGCTCACCAATCGCACAGTCCAGCTCTGGGGCCAACGTCCTGACTTTC

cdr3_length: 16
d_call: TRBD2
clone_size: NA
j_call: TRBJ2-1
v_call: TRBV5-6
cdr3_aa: CASSHDRGLGGYEQFF
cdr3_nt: TGTGCCAGCAGCCACGACCGAGGACTAGGCGGTTATGAGCAGTTCTTC

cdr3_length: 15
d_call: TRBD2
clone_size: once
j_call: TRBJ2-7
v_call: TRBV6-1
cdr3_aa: CASSPRTSGSYEQYF
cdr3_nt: TGTGCCAGCAGTCCCCGGACTAGCGGGAGCTACGAGCAGTACTTC

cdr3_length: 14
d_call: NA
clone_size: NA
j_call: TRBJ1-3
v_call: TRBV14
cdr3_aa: CASSQVGLGNTIYF
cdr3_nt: TGTGCCAGCAGCCAAGTTGGGCTGGGAAACACCATATATTTT

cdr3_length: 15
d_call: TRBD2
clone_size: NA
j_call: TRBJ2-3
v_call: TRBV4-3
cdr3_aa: CASSPSGRFADTQYF
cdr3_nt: TGCGCCAGCAGCCCTAGCGGGAGGTTTGCAGATACGCAGTATTTT

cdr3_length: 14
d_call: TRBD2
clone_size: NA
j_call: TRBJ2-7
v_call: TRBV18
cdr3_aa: CASSPPGGAGEQYF
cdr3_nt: TGTGCCAGCTCACCCCCGGGGGGGGCGGGCGAGCAGTACTTC

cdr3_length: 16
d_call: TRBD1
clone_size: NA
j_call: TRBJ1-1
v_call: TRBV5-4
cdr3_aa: CASSSVYTGDQSEAFF
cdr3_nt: TGTGCCAGCAGCTCGGTATATACAGGGGATCAAAGTGAAGCTTTCTTT

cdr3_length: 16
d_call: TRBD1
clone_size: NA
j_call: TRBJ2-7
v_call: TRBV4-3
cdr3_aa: CASSQDLRQGADEQYF
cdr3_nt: TGCGCCAGCAGCCAAGATCTACGACAGGGGGCCGACGAGCAGTACTTC

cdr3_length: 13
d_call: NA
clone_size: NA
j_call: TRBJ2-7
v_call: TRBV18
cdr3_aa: CASSPGTGDEQYF
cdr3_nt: TGTGCCAGCTCACCCGGGACTGGAGACGAGCAGTACTTC

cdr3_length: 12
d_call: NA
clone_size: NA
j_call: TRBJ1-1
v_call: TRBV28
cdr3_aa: CASSTENTEAFF
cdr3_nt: TGTGCCAGCAGTACAGAGAACACTGAAGCTTTCTTT

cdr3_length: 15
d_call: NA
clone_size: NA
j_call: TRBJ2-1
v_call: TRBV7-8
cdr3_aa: CASSLGSGGTYEQFF
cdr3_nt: TGTGCCAGCAGCTTAGGAAGCGGAGGGACGTATGAGCAGTTCTTC

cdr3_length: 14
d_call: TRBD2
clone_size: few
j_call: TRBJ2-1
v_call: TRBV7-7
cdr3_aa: CASSRQEREGEQFF
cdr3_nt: TGTGCTAGCAGTCGGCAGGAGCGGGAGGGTGAGCAGTTCTTC

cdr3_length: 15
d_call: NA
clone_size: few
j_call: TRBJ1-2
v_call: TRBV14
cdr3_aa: CASSQDWSGDYGYTF
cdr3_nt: TGTGCCAGCAGCCAAGATTGGTCAGGGGACTATGGCTACACCTTC

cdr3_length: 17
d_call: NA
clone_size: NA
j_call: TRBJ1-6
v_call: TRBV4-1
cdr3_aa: CASSQEAPYRSRLPLHF
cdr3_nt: TGCGCCAGCAGCCAAGAAGCCCCCTACAGGTCCAGGCTGCCCCTCCACTTT